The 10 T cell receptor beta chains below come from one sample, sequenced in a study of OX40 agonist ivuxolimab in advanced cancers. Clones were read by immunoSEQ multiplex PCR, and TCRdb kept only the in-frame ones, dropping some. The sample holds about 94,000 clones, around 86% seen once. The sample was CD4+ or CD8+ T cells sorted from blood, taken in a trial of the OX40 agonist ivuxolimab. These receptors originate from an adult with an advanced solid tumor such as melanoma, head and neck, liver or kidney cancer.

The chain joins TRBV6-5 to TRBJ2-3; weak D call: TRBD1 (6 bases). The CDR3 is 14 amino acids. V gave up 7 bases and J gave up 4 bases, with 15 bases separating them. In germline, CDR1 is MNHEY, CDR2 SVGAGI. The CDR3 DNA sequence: TGTGCCAGCACGAAGAGACAGGCGGCAGATACGCAGTATTTT. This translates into CASTKRQAADTQYF.

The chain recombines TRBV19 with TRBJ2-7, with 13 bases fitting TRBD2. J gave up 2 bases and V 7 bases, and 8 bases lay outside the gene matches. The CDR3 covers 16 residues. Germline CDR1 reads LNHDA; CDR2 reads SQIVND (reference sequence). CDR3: CASTRTSGGPPYEQYF. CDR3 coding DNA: TGTGCCAGTACCAGGACTAGCGGGGGCCCTCCCTACGAGCAGTACTTC.

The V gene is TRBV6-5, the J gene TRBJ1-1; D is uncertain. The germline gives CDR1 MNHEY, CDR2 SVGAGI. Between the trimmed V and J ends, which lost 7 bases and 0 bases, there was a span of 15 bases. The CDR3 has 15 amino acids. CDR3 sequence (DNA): TGTGCCAGCAACAGAGAGGAGGGCTTGAACACTGAAGCTTTCTTT. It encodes CASNREEGLNTEAFF.

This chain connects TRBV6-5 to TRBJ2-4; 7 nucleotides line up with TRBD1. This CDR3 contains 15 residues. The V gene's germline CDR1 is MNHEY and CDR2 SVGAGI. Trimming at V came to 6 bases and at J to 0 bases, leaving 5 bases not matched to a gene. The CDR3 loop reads CASSSGQVAKNIQYF. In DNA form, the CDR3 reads TGTGCCAGCAGCTCCGGACAGGTAGCCAAAAACATTCAGTACTTC.

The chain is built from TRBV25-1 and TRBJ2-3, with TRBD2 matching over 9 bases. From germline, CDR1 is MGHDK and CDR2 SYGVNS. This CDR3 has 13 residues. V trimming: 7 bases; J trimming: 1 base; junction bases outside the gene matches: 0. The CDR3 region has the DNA TGTGCCAGCACTAGCGGGGGCACAGATACGCAGTATTTT. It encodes CASTSGGTDTQYF.

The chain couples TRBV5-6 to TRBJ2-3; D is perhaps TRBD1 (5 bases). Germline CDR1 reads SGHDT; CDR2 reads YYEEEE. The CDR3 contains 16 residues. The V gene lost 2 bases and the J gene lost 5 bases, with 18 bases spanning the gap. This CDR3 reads CASSFLRQPSLDTQYF. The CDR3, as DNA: TGTGCCAGCAGCTTTCTGAGACAGCCCTCTTTAGATACGCAGTATTTT.

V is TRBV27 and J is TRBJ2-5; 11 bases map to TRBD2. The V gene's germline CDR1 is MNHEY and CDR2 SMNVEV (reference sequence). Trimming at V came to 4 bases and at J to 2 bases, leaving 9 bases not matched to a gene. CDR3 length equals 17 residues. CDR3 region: CASSSVSGGGVQETQYF. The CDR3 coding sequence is TGTGCCAGCAGTTCCGTTAGCGGGGGGGGAGTACAAGAGACCCAGTACTTC.

The CDR3 reads CASSIDRLNSPLHF. For the CDR3, the DNA is TGTGCCAGCAGCATCGACAGGCTGAATTCACCCCTCCACTTT. The chain joins TRBV27 to TRBJ1-6; D is perhaps TRBD1 (6 bases). V was shortened by 6 bases and J by 7 bases, with 13 bases between the two germline ends. The CDR3 runs to 14 residues. Looked up from germline, CDR1 is MNHEY and CDR2 is SMNVEV (reference sequence).

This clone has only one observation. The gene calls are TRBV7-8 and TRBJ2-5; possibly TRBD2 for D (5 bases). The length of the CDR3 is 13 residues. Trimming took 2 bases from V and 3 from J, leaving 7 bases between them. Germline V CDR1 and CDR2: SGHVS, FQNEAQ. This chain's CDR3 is CASSLTREETQYF. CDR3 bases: TGTGCCAGCAGCTTAACTAGAGAAGAGACCCAGTACTTC.

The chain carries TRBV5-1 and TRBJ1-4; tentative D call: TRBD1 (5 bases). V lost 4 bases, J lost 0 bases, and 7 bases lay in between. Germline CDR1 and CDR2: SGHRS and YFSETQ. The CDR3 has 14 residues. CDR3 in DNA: TGCGCCAGCAGCGCGACAGCAACTAATGAAAAACTGTTTTTT. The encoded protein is CASSATATNEKLFF.